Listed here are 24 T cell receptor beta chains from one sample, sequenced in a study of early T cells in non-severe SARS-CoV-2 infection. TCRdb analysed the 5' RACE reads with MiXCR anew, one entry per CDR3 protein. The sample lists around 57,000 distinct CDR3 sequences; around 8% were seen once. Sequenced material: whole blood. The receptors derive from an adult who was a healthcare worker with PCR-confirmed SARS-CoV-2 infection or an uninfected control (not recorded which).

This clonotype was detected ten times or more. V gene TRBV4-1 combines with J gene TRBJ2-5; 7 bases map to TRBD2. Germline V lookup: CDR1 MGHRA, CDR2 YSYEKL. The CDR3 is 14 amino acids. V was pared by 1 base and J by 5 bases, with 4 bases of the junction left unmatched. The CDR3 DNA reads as TGCGCCAGCAGCCAAGTTGCGGGGGTGGAGACCCAGTACTTC. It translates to CASSQVAGVETQYF.

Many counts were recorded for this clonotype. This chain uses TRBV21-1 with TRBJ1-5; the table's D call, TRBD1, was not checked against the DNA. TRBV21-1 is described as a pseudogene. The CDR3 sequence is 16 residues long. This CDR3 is CASSRPGQGRGEPQHF. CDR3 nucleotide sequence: TGTGCCAGCAGCAGACCGGGACAGGGACGAGGGGAGCCCCAGCATTTT.

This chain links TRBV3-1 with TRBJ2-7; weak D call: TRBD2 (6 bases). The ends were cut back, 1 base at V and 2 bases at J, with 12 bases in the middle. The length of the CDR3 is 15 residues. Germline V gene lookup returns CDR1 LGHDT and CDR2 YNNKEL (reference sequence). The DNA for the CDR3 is TGTGCCAGCAGCCAAGGGGAGGTGGCCCCCTACGAGCAGTACTTC. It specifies CASSQGEVAPYEQYF.

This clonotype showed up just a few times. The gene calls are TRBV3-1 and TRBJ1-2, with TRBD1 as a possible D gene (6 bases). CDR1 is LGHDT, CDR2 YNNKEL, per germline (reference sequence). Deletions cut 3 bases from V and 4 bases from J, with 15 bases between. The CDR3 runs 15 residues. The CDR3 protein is CASSHQTGPSYGYTF. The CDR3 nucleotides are TGTGCCAGCAGCCACCAGACAGGACCCAGCTATGGCTACACCTTC.

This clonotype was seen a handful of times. In DNA form, the CDR3 reads TGCGCCAGCAGCCAAGCGGGGACAGGGACCTACGAGCAGTACTTC. Its translation: CASSQAGTGTYEQYF. The V gene is TRBV4-3, the J gene TRBJ2-7, with 9 bases identical to TRBD1. V lost 1 base and J lost 2; bases outside the gene matches: 3. The CDR3 extends over 15 amino acids. CDR1 and CDR2 (germline): LGHNA, YSLEER.

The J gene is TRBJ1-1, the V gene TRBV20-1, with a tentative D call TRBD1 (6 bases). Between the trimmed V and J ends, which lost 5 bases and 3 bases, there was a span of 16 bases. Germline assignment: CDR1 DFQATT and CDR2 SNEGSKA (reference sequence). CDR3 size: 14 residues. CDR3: CSAGPEGGYTEAFF. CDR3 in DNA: TGCAGTGCTGGCCCAGAGGGGGGGTACACTGAAGCTTTCTTT.

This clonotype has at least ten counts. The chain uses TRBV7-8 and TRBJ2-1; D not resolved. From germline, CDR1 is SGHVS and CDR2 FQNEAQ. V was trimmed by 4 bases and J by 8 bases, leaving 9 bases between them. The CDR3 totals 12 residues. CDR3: CASSSSSDEQFF. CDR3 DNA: TGTGCCAGCAGCTCCTCCAGTGATGAGCAGTTCTTC.

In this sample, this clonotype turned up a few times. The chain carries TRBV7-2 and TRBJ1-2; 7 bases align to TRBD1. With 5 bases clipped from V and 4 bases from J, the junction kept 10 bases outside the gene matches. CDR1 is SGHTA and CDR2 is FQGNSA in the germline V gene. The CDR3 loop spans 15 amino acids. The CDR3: CASSQGQAASYGYTF. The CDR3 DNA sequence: TGTGCCAGCAGCCAAGGACAGGCTGCGAGCTATGGCTACACCTTC.

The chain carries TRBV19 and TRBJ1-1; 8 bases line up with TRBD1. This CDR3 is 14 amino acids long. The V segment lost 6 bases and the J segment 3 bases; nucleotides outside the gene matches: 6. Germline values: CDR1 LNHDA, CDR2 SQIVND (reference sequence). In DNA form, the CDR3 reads TGTGCCAGTAGAGACAGGGGTGGTTACACTGAAGCTTTCTTT. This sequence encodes CASRDRGGYTEAFF.

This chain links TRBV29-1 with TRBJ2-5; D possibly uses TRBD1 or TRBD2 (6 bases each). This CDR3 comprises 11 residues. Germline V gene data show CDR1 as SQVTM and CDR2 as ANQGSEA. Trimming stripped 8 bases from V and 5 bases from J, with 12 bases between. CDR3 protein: CSSSGAETQYF. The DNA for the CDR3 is TGCAGCTCCTCGGGGGCTGAGACCCAGTACTTC.

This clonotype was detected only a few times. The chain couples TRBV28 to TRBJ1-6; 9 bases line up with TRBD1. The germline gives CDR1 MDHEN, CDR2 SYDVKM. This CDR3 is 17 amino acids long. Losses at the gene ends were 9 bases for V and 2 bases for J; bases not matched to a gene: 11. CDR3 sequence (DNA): TGTGCCAGTTTCGGGGACAGGGAGTTCACCTATAATTCACCCCTCCACTTT. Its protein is CASFGDREFTYNSPLHF. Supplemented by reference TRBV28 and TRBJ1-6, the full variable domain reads DVKVTQSSRYLVKRTGEKVFLECVQDMDHENMFWYRQDPGLGLRLIYFSYDVKMKEKGDIPEGYSVSREKKERFSLILESASTNQTSMYLCASFGDREFTYNSPLHFGNGTRLTVT.

The CDR3 region has the DNA TGCGCCAGCAGCCCTATCGGCCGGAGCCTCAATTCACCCCTCCACTTT. Its translation is CASSPIGRSLNSPLHF. The V and J genes are TRBV4-1 and TRBJ1-6; no clear D gene. The CDR3 is made up of 16 amino acids. CDR1 is MGHRA and CDR2 is YSYEKL in the germline V gene. Trimming left V 4 bases short and J 7 bases short, with 17 bases between.

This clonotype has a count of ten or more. CDR3 DNA: TGTGCCAGCTCAGCACAGGGGAACGAGCAGTACTTC. Protein sequence: CASSAQGNEQYF. This chain connects TRBV18 to TRBJ2-7; 7 bases are a match to TRBD1. The CDR3 runs 12 residues. The J segment lost 5 bases and the V segment lost 5 bases, leaving 3 bases of the junction unmatched. Germline V gene data show CDR1 as KGHSH and CDR2 as LQKENI.

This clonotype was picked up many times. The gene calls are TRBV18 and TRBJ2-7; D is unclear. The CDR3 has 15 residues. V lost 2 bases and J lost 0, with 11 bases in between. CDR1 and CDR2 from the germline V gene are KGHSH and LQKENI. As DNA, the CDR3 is TGTGCCAGCTCACCAGCCCAGGTGAACTCCTACGAGCAGTACTTC. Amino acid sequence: CASSPAQVNSYEQYF. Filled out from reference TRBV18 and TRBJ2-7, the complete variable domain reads NAGVMQNPRHLVRRRGQEARLRCSPMKGHSHVYWYRQLPEEGLKFMVYLQKENIIDESGMPKERFSAEFPKEGPSILRIQQVVRGDSAAYFCASSPAQVNSYEQYFGPGTRLTVT.

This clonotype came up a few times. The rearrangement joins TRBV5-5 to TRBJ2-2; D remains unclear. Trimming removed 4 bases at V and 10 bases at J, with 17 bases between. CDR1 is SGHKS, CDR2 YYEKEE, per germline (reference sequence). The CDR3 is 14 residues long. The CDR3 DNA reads TGTGCCAGCAGCGACTCTCCAAATCGGGTGGAGCTGTTTTTT. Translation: CASSDSPNRVELFF.

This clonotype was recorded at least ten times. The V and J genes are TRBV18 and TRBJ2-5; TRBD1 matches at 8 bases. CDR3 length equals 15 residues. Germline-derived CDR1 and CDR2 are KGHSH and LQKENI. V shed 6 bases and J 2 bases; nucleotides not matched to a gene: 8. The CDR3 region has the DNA TGTGCCAGCTCGCGCTCAGGGGGCCGGCAAGAGACCCAGTACTTC. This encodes CASSRSGGRQETQYF. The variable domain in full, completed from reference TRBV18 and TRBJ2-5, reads NAGVMQNPRHLVRRRGQEARLRCSPMKGHSHVYWYRQLPEEGLKFMVYLQKENIIDESGMPKERFSAEFPKEGPSILRIQQVVRGDSAAYFCASSRSGGRQETQYFGPGTRLLVL.

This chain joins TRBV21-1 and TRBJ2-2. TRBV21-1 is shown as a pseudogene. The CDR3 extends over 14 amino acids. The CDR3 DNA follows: TGTGCCAGCCGAGGCAGTTGGGCCACCGGGGAGCTGTTTTTT. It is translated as CASRGSWATGELFF.

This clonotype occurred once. CDR3 residues: CSARVNEQFF. Written as DNA, the CDR3 is TGCAGTGCGCGCGTAAATGAGCAGTTCTTC. V and J are TRBV20-1 and TRBJ2-1; D uncertain. Germline V gene data show CDR1 as DFQATT and CDR2 as SNEGSKA (reference sequence). Trimming removed 6 bases at V and 7 bases at J, with 7 bases between. The CDR3 loop spans 10 amino acids.

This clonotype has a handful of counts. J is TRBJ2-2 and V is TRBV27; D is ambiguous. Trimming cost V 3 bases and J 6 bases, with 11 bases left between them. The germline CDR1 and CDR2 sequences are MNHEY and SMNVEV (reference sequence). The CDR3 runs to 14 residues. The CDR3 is CASSLKVLAGELFF. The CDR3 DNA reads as TGTGCCAGCAGTTTGAAGGTTCTAGCCGGGGAGCTGTTTTTT.

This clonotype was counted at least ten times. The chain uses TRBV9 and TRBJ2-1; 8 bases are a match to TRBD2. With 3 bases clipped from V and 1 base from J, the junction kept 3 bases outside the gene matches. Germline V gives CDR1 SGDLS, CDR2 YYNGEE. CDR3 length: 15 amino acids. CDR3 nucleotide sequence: TGTGCCAGCAGCGGTAGCGGGACTTCCTACAATGAGCAGTTCTTC. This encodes CASSGSGTSYNEQFF. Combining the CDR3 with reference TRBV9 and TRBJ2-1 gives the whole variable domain DSGVTQTPKHLITATGQRVTLRCSPRSGDLSVYWYQQSLDQGLQFLIQYYNGEERAKGNILERFSAQQFPDLHSELNLSSLELGDSALYFCASSGSGTSYNEQFFGPGTRLTVL.

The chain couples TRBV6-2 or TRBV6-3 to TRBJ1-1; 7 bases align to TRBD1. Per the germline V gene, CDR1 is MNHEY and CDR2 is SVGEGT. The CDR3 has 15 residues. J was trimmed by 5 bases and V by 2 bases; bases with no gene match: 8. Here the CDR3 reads CASSYMRQGRTEAFF. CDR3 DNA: TGTGCCAGCAGTTACATGAGACAGGGTCGAACTGAAGCTTTCTTT.

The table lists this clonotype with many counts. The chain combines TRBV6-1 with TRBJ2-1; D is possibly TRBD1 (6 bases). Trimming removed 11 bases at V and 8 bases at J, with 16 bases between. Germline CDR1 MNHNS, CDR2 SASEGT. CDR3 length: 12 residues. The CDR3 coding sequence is TGTGCCGTCAGGGGATCGGACGATGAGCAGTTCTTC. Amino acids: CAVRGSDDEQFF.

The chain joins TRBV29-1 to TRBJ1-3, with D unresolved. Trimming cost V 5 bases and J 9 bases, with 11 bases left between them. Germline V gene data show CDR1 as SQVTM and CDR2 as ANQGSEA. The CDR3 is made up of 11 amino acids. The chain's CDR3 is CSVNREGTIYF. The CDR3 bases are TGCAGCGTTAACCGGGAAGGCACCATATATTTT.

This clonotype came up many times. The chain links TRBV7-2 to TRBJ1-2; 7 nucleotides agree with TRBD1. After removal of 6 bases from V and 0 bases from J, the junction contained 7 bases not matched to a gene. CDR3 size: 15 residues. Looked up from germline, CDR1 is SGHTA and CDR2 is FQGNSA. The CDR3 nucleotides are TGTGCCAGCAGTTTTCGGGACAGAGCTAACTATGGCTACACCTTC. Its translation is CASSFRDRANYGYTF.